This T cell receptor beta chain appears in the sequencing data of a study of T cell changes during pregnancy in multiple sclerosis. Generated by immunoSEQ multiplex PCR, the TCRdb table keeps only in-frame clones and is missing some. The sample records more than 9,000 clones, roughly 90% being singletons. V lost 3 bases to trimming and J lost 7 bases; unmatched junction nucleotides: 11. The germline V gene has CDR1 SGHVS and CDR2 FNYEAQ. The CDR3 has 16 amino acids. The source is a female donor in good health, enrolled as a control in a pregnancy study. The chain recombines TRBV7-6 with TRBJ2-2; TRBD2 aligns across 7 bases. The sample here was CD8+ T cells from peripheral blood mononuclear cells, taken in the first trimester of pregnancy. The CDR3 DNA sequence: TGTGCCAGCAGCTTCGTAACGGGGGGTTCCAACGGGGAGCTGTTTTTT. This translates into CASSFVTGGSNGELFF.